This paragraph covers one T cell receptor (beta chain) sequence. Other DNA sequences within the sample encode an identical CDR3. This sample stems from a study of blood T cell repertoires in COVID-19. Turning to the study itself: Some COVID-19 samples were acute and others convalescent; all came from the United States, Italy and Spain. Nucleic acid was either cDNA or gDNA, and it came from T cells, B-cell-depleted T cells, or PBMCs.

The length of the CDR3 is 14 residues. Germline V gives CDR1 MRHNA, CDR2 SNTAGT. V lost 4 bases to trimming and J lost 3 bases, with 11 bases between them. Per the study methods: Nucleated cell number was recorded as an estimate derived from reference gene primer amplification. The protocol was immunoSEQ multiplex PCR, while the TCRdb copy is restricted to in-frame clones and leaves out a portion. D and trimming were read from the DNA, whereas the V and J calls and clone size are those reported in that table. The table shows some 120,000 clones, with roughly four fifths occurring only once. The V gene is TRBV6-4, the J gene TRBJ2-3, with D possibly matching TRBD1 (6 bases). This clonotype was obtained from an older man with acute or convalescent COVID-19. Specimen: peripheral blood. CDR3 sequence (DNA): TGTGCCAGCAGTGGGGGCCAGGGGACAGATACGCAGTATTTT. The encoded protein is CASSGGQGTDTQYF.